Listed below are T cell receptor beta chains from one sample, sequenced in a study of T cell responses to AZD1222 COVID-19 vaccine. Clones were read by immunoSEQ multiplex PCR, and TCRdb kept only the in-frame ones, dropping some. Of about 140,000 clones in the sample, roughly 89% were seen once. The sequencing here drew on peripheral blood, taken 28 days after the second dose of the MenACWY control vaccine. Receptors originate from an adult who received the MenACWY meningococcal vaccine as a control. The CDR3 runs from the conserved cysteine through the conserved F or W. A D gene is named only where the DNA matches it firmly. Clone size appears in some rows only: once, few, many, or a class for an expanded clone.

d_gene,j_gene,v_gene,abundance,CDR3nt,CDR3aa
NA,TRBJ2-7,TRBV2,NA,TGTGCCAGCAGCAGTGTATATTGGGGGGTGAACGAGCAGTACTTC,CASSSVYWGVNEQYF
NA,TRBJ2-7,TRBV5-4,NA,TGTGCCAGCAGCGCCGCTGGGGGGCGGGCCGCCTACGAGCAGTACTTC,CASSAAGGRAAYEQYF
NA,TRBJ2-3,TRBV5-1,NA,TGCGCCAGCAGCTTGAGAGGAGTAAACACAGATACGCAGTATTTT,CASSLRGVNTDTQYF
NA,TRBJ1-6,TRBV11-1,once,TGTGCCAGCAGCCCCCAGGGAAACCAACTCACACCCCTCCACTTT,CASSPQGNQLTPLHF
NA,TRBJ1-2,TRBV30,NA,TGTGCCTGGACCGGACAGTCCTATGGCTACACCTTC,CAWTGQSYGYTF
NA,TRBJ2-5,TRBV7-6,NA,TGTGCCAGCAGCTTAGTATATAGCCGGGGGGAGACCCAGTACTTC,CASSLVYSRGETQYF
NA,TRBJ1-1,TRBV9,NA,TGTGCCAGCAGCGTAGTAGGTGACAGTGAAGCTTTCTTT,CASSVVGDSEAFF
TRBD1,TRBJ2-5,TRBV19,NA,TGTGCCCGAACCCCCTATGGGACAGGGAAGACCCAGTACTTC,CARTPYGTGKTQYF
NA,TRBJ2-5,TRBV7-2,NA,TGTGCCAGCAGCTTAGCCAGGGCTGGGGAGACCCAGTACTTC,CASSLARAGETQYF
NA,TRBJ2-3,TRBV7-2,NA,TGTGCCAGCAGCCTCTTGTCAGATACGCAGTATTTT,CASSLLSDTQYF
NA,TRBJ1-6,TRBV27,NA,TGTGCCAGCAGTTTAAAGGGCGGCGGGAGCTCCTATAATTCACCCCTCCACTTT,CASSLKGGGSSYNSPLHF
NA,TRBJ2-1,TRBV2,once,TGTGCCAGCGGCGCCTACAATGAGCAGTTCTTC,CASGAYNEQFF
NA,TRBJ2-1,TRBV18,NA,TGTGCCAGCTCACCACCGGGACAAGCCCTTCGGAATGAGCAGTTCTTC,CASSPPGQALRNEQFF
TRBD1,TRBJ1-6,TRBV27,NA,TGTGCCAGCAGGCGACAGGGGGCGAATTCACCCCTCCACTTT,CASRRQGANSPLHF
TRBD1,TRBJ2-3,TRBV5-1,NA,TGCGCCAGCAGCTTGGAGGGACAGAACACAGATACGCAGTATTTT,CASSLEGQNTDTQYF
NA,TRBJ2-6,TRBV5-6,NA,TGTGCCAGCAGCAGAGGACAGCGGCCCTTAGCCAACGTCCTGACTTTC,CASSRGQRPLANVLTF
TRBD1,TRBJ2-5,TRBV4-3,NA,TGCGCCAGCAGCCAATCGGGACAGGGGGCAGAGACCCAGTACTTC,CASSQSGQGAETQYF
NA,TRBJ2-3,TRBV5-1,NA,TGCGCCAGCAGCTTGGATTGGGGGAAAGATACGCAGTATTTT,CASSLDWGKDTQYF
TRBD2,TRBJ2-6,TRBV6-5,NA,TGTGCCAGCAGTTACGGGGGGGGCTCTGGGGCCAACGTCCTGACTTTC,CASSYGGGSGANVLTF
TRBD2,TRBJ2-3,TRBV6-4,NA,TGTGCCAGCAGTGACTCGACTAGCGGGGGGACAGATACGCAGTATTTT,CASSDSTSGGTDTQYF
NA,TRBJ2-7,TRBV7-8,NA,TGTGCCAGCAGCTTAGGTCCCTCCTACGAGCAGTACTTC,CASSLGPSYEQYF
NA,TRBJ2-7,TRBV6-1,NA,TGTGCCAGCAGTGCATTCCGACAAACAGGGGGGGTGGGCGAGCAGTACTTC,CASSAFRQTGGVGEQYF
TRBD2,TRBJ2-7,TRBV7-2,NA,TGTGCCAGCAGCTCCCCCCGGGAGGTAAACGAGCAGTACTTC,CASSSPREVNEQYF
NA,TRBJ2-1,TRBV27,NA,TGTGCCAGCAGCGATTATACAGGGCTGGGGGACAATGAGCAGTTCTTC,CASSDYTGLGDNEQFF
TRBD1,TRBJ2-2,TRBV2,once,TGTGCCAGCAGCTATCCAGACAGGGGGCTTAACACCGGGGAGCTGTTTTTT,CASSYPDRGLNTGELFF
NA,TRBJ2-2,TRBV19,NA,TGTGCCAGTAGTATAGGGGGGCAGAACACCGGGGAGCTGTTTTTT,CASSIGGQNTGELFF
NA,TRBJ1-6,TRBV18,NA,TGTGCCAGCTCACCTGGGCAGGGCTATTCACCCCTCCACTTT,CASSPGQGYSPLHF
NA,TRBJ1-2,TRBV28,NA,TGTGCCAGCAGCTCGCCCGCCTATGGCTACACCTTC,CASSSPAYGYTF
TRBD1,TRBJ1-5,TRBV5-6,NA,TGTGCCAGCAGCTTGAACAGGGGGCTTTCTGTTCAGCCCCAGCATTTT,CASSLNRGLSVQPQHF
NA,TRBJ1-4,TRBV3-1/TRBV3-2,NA,TGTGCCAGCAGCCAAGAAAACCTGGGGGATGAAAAACTGTTTTTT,CASSQENLGDEKLFF
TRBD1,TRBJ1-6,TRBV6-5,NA,TGTGCCAGCAGTTACACCGGGACAGGGGTGGGTTCACCCCTCCACTTT,CASSYTGTGVGSPLHF
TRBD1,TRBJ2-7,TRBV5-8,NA,TGTGCCAGCAGCTTGGAGGGACAGGGAAAGAGAGAGCAGTACTTC,CASSLEGQGKREQYF